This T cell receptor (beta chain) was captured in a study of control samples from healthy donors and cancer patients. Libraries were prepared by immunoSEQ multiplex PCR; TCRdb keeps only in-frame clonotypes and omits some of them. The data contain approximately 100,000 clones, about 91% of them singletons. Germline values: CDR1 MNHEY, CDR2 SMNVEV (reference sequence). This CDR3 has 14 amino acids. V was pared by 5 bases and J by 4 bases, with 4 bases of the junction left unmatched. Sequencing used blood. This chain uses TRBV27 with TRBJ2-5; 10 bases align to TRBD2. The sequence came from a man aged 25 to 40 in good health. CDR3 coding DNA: TGTGCCAGCAGTCTAGCGGGAGCAGGAGAGACCCAGTACTTC. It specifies CASSLAGAGETQYF.